This T cell receptor (beta chain) was sequenced in a study of blood T cells in healthy people across ages. Total RNA extraction produced at least 5.5 micrograms (per sample) for the study. Primers used in a second PCR of about 6 to 12 cycles were a sample-barcoded 5' primer and a J-beta primer mix. All cDNA molecules were each tagged by a template-switch adaptor with 12 random nucleotides. From the 5' RACE reads, TCRdb called clonotypes with MiXCR, one entry per CDR3 protein. The data hold under 2,000,000 distinct CDR3 sequences, with around 50% observed a single time. This clonotype was found a few times. The sequencing sample was made of blood. The receptor's source is a middle-aged woman in good health.

The CDR3 protein is CASSQEFGVRNYGYTF. CDR3 DNA sequence: TGCGCCAGCAGCCAAGAGTTCGGGGTTAGGAACTATGGCTACACCTTC. The chain couples TRBV4-1 to TRBJ1-2; D is unclear. The V end was cut by 0 bases, the J end by 2 bases, with 13 bases between. Per germline, CDR1 MGHRA and CDR2 YSYEKL. This CDR3 has 16 amino acids.